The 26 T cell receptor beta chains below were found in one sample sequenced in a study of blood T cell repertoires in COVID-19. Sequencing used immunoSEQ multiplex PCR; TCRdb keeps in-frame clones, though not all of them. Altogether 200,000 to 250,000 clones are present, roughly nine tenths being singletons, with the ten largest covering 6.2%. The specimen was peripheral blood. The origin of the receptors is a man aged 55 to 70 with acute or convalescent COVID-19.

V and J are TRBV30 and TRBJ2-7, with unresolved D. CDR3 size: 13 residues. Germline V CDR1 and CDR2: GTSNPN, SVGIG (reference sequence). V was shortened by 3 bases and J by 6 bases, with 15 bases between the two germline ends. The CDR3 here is CAWSLPPGSEQYF. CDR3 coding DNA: TGTGCCTGGAGCCTCCCTCCGGGTTCCGAGCAGTACTTC.

The CDR3 region is CASRTYRGRTGELFF. For the CDR3, the DNA is TGTGCCAGCAGGACCTACAGGGGGCGCACCGGGGAGCTGTTTTTT. J is TRBJ2-2 and V is TRBV2; 9 bases map to TRBD1. Germline lookup yields CDR1 SNHLY and CDR2 FYNNEI. The length of the CDR3 is 15 residues. Unmatched junction bases numbered 6, after V lost 6 bases and J lost 4 bases.

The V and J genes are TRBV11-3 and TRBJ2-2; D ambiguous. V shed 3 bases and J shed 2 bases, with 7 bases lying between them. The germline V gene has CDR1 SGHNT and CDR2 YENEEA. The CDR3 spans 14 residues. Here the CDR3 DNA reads TGTGCCAGCAGCTTGAGTACTAACACCGGGGAGCTGTTTTTT. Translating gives CASSLSTNTGELFF. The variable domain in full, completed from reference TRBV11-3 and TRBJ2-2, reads EAGVVQSPRYKIIEKKQPVAFWCNPISGHNTLYWYLQNLGQGPELLIRYENEEAVDDSQLPKDRFSAERLKGVDSTLKIQPAELGDSAVYLCASSLSTNTGELFFGEGSRLTVL.

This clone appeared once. DNA for the CDR3: TGCGCCAGCAGCCAAAGGGGCGTGGCCGGGGAGCTGTTTTTT. Protein product: CASSQRGVAGELFF. V gene TRBV4-1 combines with J gene TRBJ2-2, with D possibly being TRBD1 (5 bases). V lost 2 bases, J lost 6 bases, and 10 bases lay in between. Germline-derived CDR1 and CDR2 are MGHRA and YSYEKL. This CDR3 region has 14 residues.

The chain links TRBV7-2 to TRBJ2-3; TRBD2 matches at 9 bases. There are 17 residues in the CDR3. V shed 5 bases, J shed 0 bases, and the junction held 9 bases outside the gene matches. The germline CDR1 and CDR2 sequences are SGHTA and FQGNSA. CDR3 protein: CASSLSSSGASTDTQYF. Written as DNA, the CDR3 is TGTGCCAGCAGCCTGAGCTCTAGCGGGGCTAGCACAGATACGCAGTATTTT.

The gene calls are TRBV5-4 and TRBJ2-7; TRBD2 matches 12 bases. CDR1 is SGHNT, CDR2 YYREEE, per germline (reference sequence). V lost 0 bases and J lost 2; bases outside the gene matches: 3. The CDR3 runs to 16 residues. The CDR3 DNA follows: TGTGCCAGCAGCTTGGCCGGACTAGCGGGAACCTACGAGCAGTACTTC. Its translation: CASSLAGLAGTYEQYF. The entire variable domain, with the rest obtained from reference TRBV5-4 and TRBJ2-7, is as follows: ETGVTQSPTHLIKTRGQQVTLRCSSQSGHNTVSWYQQALGQGPQFIFQYYREEENGRGNFPPRFSGLQFPNYSSELNVNALELDDSALYLCASSLAGLAGTYEQYFGPGTRLTVT.

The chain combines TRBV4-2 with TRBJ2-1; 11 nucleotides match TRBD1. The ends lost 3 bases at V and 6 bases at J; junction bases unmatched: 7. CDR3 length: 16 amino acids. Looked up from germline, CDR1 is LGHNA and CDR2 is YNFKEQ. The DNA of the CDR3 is TGTGCCAGCAGCCAGATGTGGGACAGGGGGTTCAATGAGCAGTTCTTC. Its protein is CASSQMWDRGFNEQFF.

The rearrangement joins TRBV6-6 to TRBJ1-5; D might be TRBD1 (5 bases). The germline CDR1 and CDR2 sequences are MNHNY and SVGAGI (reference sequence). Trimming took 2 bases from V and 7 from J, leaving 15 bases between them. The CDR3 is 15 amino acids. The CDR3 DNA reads TGTGCCAGCAGTTACATCGCAGGGCGCGACCAGCCCCAGCATTTT. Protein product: CASSYIAGRDQPQHF.

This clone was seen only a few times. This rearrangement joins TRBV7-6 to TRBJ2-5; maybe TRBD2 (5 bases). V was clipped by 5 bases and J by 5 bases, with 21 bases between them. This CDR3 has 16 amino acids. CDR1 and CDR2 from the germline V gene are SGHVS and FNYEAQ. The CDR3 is CASSPESGLPPETQYF. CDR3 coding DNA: TGTGCCAGCAGCCCCGAGAGCGGACTGCCACCCGAGACCCAGTACTTC.

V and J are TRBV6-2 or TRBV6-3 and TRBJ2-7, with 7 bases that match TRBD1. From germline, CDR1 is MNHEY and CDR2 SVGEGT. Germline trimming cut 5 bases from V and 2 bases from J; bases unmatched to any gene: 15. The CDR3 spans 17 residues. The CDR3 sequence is CASSHQGFGQAPYEQYF. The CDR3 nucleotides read TGTGCCAGCAGTCACCAAGGTTTCGGACAGGCCCCCTACGAGCAGTACTTC.

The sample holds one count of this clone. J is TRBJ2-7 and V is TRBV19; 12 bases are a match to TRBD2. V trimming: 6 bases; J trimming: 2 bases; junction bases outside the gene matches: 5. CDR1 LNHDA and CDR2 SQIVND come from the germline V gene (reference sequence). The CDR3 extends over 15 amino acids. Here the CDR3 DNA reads TGTGCCAGTAGGGCCGGACTAGCGGGAACCTACGAGCAGTACTTC. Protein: CASRAGLAGTYEQYF.

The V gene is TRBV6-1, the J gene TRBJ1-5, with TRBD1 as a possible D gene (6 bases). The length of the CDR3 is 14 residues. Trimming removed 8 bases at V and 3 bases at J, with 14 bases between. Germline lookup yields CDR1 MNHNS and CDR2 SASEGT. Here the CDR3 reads CASGVGQNNQPQHF. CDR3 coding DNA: TGTGCCAGCGGAGTCGGACAGAACAATCAGCCCCAGCATTTT.

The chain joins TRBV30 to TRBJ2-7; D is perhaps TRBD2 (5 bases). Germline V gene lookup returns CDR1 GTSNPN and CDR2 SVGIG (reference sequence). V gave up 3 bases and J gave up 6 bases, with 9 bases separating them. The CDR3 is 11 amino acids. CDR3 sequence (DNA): TGTGCCTGGAGGCGGACTGCCGAGCAGTACTTC. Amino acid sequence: CAWRRTAEQYF. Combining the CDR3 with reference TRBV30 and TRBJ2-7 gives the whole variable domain SQTIHQWPATLVQPVGSPLSLECTVEGTSNPNLYWYRQAAGRGLQLLFYSVGIGQISSEVPQNLSASRPQDRQFILSSKKLLLSDSGFYLCAWRRTAEQYFGPGTRLTVT.

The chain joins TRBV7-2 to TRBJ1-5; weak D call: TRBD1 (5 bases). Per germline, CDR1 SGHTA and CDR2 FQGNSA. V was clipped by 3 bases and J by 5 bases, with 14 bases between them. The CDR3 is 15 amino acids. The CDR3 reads CASSFEGRGDQPQHF. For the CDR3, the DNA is TGTGCCAGCAGCTTCGAGGGGCGCGGGGATCAGCCCCAGCATTTT.

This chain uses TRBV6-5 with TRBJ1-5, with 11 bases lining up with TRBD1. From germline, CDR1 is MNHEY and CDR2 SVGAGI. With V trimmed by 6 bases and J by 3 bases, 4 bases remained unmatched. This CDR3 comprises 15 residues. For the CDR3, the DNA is TGTGCCAGCAGCTTGGGACAGGGGGACAATCAGCCCCAGCATTTT. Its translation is CASSLGQGDNQPQHF.

CDR3 protein: CASSLGGTRPEQYF. The CDR3 DNA is TGTGCCAGCAGCTTAGGCGGGACTAGACCAGAGCAGTACTTC. The gene calls are TRBV11-3 and TRBJ2-7, with TRBD2 identical over 8 bases. Per germline, CDR1 SGHNT and CDR2 YENEEA. This CDR3 is built from 14 residues. Unmatched junction bases numbered 6, after V lost 1 base and J lost 7 bases. The entire variable domain, with the rest obtained from reference TRBV11-3 and TRBJ2-7, is as follows: EAGVVQSPRYKIIEKKQPVAFWCNPISGHNTLYWYLQNLGQGPELLIRYENEEAVDDSQLPKDRFSAERLKGVDSTLKIQPAELGDSAVYLCASSLGGTRPEQYFGPGTRLTVT.

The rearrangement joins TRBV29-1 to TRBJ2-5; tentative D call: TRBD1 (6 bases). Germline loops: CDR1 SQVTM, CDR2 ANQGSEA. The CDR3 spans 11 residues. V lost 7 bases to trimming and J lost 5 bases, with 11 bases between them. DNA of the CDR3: TGCAGCGCCGGACAGAGGGAGACCCAGTACTTC. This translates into CSAGQRETQYF. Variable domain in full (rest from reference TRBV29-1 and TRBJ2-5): SAVISQKPSRDICQRGTSLTIQCQVDSQVTMMFWYRQQPGQSLTLIATANQGSEATYESGFVIDKFPISRPNLTFSTLTVSNMSPEDSSIYLCSAGQRETQYFGPGTRLLVL.

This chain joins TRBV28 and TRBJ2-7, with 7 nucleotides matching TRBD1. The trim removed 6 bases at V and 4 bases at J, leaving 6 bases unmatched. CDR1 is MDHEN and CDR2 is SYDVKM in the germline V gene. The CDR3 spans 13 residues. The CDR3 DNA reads TGTGCCAGCAGAAGGGACAGCATTTACGAGCAGTACTTC. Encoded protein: CASRRDSIYEQYF. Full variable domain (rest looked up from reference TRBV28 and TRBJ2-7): DVKVTQSSRYLVKRTGEKVFLECVQDMDHENMFWYRQDPGLGLRLIYFSYDVKMKEKGDIPEGYSVSREKKERFSLILESASTNQTSMYLCASRRDSIYEQYFGPGTRLTVT.

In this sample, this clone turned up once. CDR3 nucleotides: TGTGCCAGCAGCCAGCGACTAGCGGGAGGCACAGATACGCAGTATTTT. Translated: CASSQRLAGGTDTQYF. V gene TRBV4-2 combines with J gene TRBJ2-3, with 12 bases that match TRBD2. The CDR3 length is 16 residues. V gave up 3 bases and J gave up 1 base; unmatched junction bases: 2. Germline lookup yields CDR1 LGHNA and CDR2 YNFKEQ.

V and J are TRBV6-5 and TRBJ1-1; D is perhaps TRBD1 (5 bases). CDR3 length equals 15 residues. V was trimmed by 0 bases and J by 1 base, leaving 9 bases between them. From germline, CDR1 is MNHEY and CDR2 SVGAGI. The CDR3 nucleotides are TGTGCCAGCAGTTACTCTAGGACAACGAACACTGAAGCTTTCTTT. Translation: CASSYSRTTNTEAFF.

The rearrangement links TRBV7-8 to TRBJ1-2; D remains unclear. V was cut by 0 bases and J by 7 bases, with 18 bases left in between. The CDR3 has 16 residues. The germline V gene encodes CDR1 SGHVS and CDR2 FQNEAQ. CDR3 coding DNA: TGTGCCAGCAGCTTAGCTGTCAACGTTCGAATGAGTGGCTACACCTTC. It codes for CASSLAVNVRMSGYTF.

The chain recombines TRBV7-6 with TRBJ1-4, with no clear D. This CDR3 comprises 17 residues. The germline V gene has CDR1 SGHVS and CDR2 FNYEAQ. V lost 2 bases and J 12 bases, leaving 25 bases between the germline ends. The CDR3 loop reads CASSLRLPTLGRFQLFF. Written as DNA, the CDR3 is TGTGCCAGCAGCTTAAGACTCCCCACCCTAGGCAGATTTCAACTGTTTTTT.

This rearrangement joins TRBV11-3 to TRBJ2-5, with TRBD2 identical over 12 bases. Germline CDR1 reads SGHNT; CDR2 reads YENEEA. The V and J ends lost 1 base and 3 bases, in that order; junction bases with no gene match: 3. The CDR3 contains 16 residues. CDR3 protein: CASSLVASGREETQYF. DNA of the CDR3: TGTGCCAGCAGCTTAGTGGCTAGCGGGAGGGAAGAGACCCAGTACTTC. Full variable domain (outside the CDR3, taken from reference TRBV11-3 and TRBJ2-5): EAGVVQSPRYKIIEKKQPVAFWCNPISGHNTLYWYLQNLGQGPELLIRYENEEAVDDSQLPKDRFSAERLKGVDSTLKIQPAELGDSAVYLCASSLVASGREETQYFGPGTRLLVL.

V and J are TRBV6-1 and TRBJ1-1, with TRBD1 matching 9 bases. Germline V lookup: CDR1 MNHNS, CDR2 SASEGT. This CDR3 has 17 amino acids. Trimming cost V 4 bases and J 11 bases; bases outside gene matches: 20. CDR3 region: CASSVDRGASNARRAFF. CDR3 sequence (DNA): TGTGCCAGCAGTGTGGACAGGGGAGCTTCGAACGCAAGGAGGGCTTTCTTT.

CDR3: CASSISGRDYNEQFF. The CDR3 bases are TGCGCCAGCAGCATTAGCGGGAGAGACTACAATGAGCAGTTCTTC. This chain connects TRBV5-1 to TRBJ2-1; 9 nucleotides match TRBD2. Germline-derived CDR1 and CDR2 are SGHRS and YFSETQ. CDR3 size: 15 residues. V lost 4 bases, J lost 3 bases, and 5 bases stayed unmatched.

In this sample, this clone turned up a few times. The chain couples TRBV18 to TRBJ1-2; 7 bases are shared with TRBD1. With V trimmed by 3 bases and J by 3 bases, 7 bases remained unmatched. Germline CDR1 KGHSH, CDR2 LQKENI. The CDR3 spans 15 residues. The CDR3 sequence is CASSPETGQYYGYTF. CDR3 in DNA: TGTGCCAGCTCACCGGAGACAGGGCAGTACTATGGCTACACCTTC.